Listed here are 29 T cell receptor beta chains from one sample, sequenced in a study of post-analysis software for immune sequencing data. Study outcomes and limitations: Patients showed TRBV5-6, TRBV5-1 and TRBV20-1 among four to six TRBV segments more frequent than in controls.

Incorporated into the TCR beta cDNA libraries were unique molecular identifiers, which served to reduce PCR and sequencing biases. TCRdb used MiXCR to reprocess the PCR reads, holding one entry per CDR3 protein. The table shows fewer than 600,000 distinct CDR3 sequences, with around 40% occurring only once. For these TCRs, the target antigens are not known. The source material was blood. These receptors were collected from a girl aged 10 to 17 with multiple sclerosis.

The chain is built from TRBV29-1 and TRBJ2-5; D is perhaps TRBD1 (6 bases). CDR1 is SQVTM, CDR2 ANQGSEA, per germline. The CDR3 length is 16 residues. Trimming cost V 7 bases and J 11 bases, with 32 bases left between them. The CDR3 bases are TGCAGCGGGAATGAGGTGTTAGGACAGAGGGGCAATGAGCAGTACTTC. Translation: CSGNEVLGQRGNEQYF.

This clonotype turned up a few times. The CDR3 loop reads CASSQVTAGVSTDTQYF. The CDR3 DNA follows: TGTGCCAGCAGCCAAGTCACGGCGGGAGTAAGCACAGATACGCAGTATTTT. This chain links TRBV4-2 with TRBJ2-3; 7 nucleotides align to TRBD2. The CDR3 spans 17 residues. Losses at the gene ends were 1 base for V and 0 bases for J; bases not matched to a gene: 7. Germline-derived CDR1 and CDR2 are LGHNA and YNFKEQ.

This clonotype was observed a few times. This chain links TRBV5-1 with TRBJ1-2; D gene unclear. CDR1 is SGHRS, CDR2 YFSETQ, per germline. V lost 4 bases and J lost 0, with 13 bases in between. This CDR3 is built from 15 residues. The CDR3 here is CASSPTRKANYGYTF. The DNA of the CDR3 is TGCGCCAGCAGCCCCACGAGGAAAGCTAACTATGGCTACACCTTC. The whole variable domain, remainder taken from reference TRBV5-1 and TRBJ1-2, is KAGVTQTPRYLIKTRGQQVTLSCSPISGHRSVSWYQQTPGQGLQFLFEYFSETQRNKGNFPGRFSGRQFSNSRSEMNVSTLELGDSALYLCASSPTRKANYGYTFGSGTRLTVV.

CDR3 region: CASSITGDTEAFF. The CDR3 bases are TGTGCCAGCAGCATCACAGGGGACACTGAAGCTTTCTTT. The chain joins TRBV7-9 to TRBJ1-1; the match to TRBD1 covers 7 bases. The CDR3 has 13 residues. V lost 5 bases to trimming and J lost 3 bases; unmatched junction nucleotides: 3. Germline loops: CDR1 SEHNR, CDR2 FQNEAQ (reference sequence).

CDR3 residues: CASSLAEPYSYNEQFF. The CDR3 DNA reads TGTGCCAGCAGCTTAGCCGAACCCTACTCCTACAATGAGCAGTTCTTC. The chain carries TRBV7-6 and TRBJ2-1; D call uncertain. The V gene lost 0 bases and the J gene lost 0 bases, with 9 bases spanning the gap. The CDR3 loop spans 16 amino acids. The V gene's germline CDR1 is SGHVS and CDR2 FNYEAQ.

A note on this clonotype: An end of the junction differs from the germline gene, which may be a read error. This rearrangement joins TRBV24-1 to TRBJ2-1, with 9 bases matching TRBD2. Germline V gives CDR1 KGHDR, CDR2 SFDVKD. The CDR3 has 18 residues. The CDR3 spells CATSDLNRASGRYNKQFF. In DNA, the CDR3 is TGTGCCACCAGTGACCTAAACAGGGCAAGCGGGAGGTACAATAAGCAGTTCTTC.

The V call is TRBV2, the J call TRBJ2-4; tentatively, D is TRBD2 (5 bases). Germline CDR1 is SNHLY and CDR2 is FYNNEI. Trimming left V 2 bases short and J 2 bases short, with 10 bases between. The CDR3 totals 15 residues. This CDR3 is CASSEIETTKNIQYF. CDR3 nucleotides: TGTGCCAGCAGTGAAATTGAGACTACCAAAAACATTCAGTACTTC.

This chain joins TRBV5-6 and TRBJ1-4, with D possibly TRBD1 on 5 matching bases. Germline V lookup: CDR1 SGHDT, CDR2 YYEEEE. The V end was cut by 2 bases, the J end by 4 bases, with 9 bases between. This CDR3 is 14 amino acids long. The CDR3 nucleotides are TGTGCCAGCAGCTTACGGGGGATTAATGAAAAACTGTTTTTT. It specifies CASSLRGINEKLFF. The full variable domain, its missing parts supplied by reference TRBV5-6 and TRBJ1-4, is DAGVTQSPTHLIKTRGQQVTLRCSPKSGHDTVSWYQQALGQGPQFIFQYYEEEERQRGNFPDRFSGHQFPNYSSELNVNALLLGDSALYLCASSLRGINEKLFFGSGTQLSVL.

The rearrangement links TRBV20-1 to TRBJ2-7, with 13 bases matching TRBD2. The V gene end was trimmed by 3 bases and the J gene end by 5 bases; junction bases not matched to a gene: 4. In germline, CDR1 is DFQATT, CDR2 SNEGSKA (reference sequence). The length of the CDR3 is 14 residues. CDR3 DNA sequence: TGCAGTGCTAGTGGGACTAGCGGGAACCACGAGCAGTACTTC. Its translation: CSASGTSGNHEQYF.

This chain uses TRBV12-3 or TRBV12-4 with TRBJ2-5, with 7 nucleotides matching TRBD1. V lost 6 bases to trimming and J lost 5 bases; unmatched junction nucleotides: 9. The CDR3 is 14 amino acids. This CDR3 is CASSPQGRLETQYF. DNA of the CDR3: TGTGCCAGCAGCCCACAGGGGCGACTGGAGACCCAGTACTTC.

This clonotype was seen a handful of times. The chain joins TRBV7-3 to TRBJ2-3, with 8 positions matching TRBD2. Germline V CDR1 and CDR2: SGHTA, FQGTGA. With 5 bases clipped from V and 5 bases from J, the junction kept 12 bases outside the gene matches. The CDR3 covers 16 residues. The DNA for the CDR3 is TGTGCCAGCAGCACCGGGACGGGAGGGCTGAAAGATACGCAGTATTTT. Translating it yields CASSTGTGGLKDTQYF.

The chain links TRBV5-1 to TRBJ2-2; D call uncertain. CDR3 length equals 14 residues. With 2 bases removed from V and 4 bases from J, the gap between germline ends came to 9 bases. The germline V gene has CDR1 SGHRS and CDR2 YFSETQ. DNA for the CDR3: TGCGCCAGCAGCTTAGTACAGCCCACCGGGGAGCTGTTTTTT. Translating it yields CASSLVQPTGELFF.

The chain employs TRBV2 and TRBJ1-2; maybe TRBD1 (5 bases). The length of the CDR3 is 13 residues. CDR1 is SNHLY, CDR2 FYNNEI, per germline. V was cut by 7 bases and J by 4 bases, with 13 bases left in between. CDR3 nucleotides: TGTGCCAGCACCGCAGGGACGGCCTATGGCTACACCTTC. It encodes CASTAGTAYGYTF.

Points on this clonotype: A read error may produce the germline difference seen at one junction end. The V and J genes are TRBV5-6 and TRBJ2-5; 7 nucleotides agree with TRBD1. This CDR3 comprises 14 residues. Germline V CDR1 and CDR2: SGHDT, YYEEEE. The CDR3 bases are TGTGCCGGCAGCTGGGGACAGAAACAAGAGACCCAGTACTTC. It translates to CAGSWGQKQETQYF. Full variable domain (missing parts from reference TRBV5-6 and TRBJ2-5): DAGVTQSPTHLIKTRGQQVTLRCSPKSGHDTVSWYQQALGQGPQFIFQYYEEEERQRGNFPDRFSGHQFPNYSSELNVNALLLGDSALYLCAGSWGQKQETQYFGPGTRLLVL.

CDR3 residues: CASSPPGLADLSYEQYF. In nucleotides, the CDR3 is TGTGCCAGCTCACCACCGGGACTAGCGGATCTCTCCTACGAGCAGTACTTC. This sequence joins TRBV18 and TRBJ2-7; 11 nucleotides align to TRBD2. Germline lookup yields CDR1 KGHSH and CDR2 LQKENI. CDR3 length: 17 amino acids. V shed 0 bases and J 0 bases; nucleotides not matched to a gene: 4. The variable domain in full, completed from reference TRBV18 and TRBJ2-7, reads NAGVMQNPRHLVRRRGQEARLRCSPMKGHSHVYWYRQLPEEGLKFMVYLQKENIIDESGMPKERFSAEFPKEGPSILRIQQVVRGDSAAYFCASSPPGLADLSYEQYFGPGTRLTVT.

This clonotype was detected only a few times. This chain links TRBV4-1 with TRBJ2-7; 7 nucleotides align to TRBD1. The CDR3 covers 16 residues. The germline V gene has CDR1 MGHRA and CDR2 YSYEKL. V gave up 4 bases and J gave up 0 bases; unmatched junction bases: 9. The CDR3 coding sequence is TGCGCCAGCAGCCTCGCCTCGACAGGGACCTCCTACGAGCAGTACTTC. Residues: CASSLASTGTSYEQYF.

The chain carries TRBV29-1 and TRBJ1-2; 9 bases agree with TRBD1. V lost 1 base, J lost 8 bases, and 5 bases stayed unmatched. The CDR3 consists of 13 residues. Germline CDR1 is SQVTM and CDR2 is ANQGSEA. CDR3: CSVEGRQGVGYTF. The CDR3 region has the DNA TGCAGCGTTGAAGGTCGACAGGGGGTCGGCTACACCTTC.

In its sample, this clonotype was seen a few times. The rearrangement joins TRBV4-3 to TRBJ2-3; D possibly corresponds to TRBD1 (6 bases). In germline, CDR1 is LGHNA, CDR2 YSLEER. This CDR3 has 15 amino acids. Between the trimmed V and J ends, which lost 1 base and 1 base, there was a span of 9 bases. The CDR3 region is CASSQVSGGTDTQYF. As DNA, the CDR3 is TGCGCCAGCAGCCAAGTGTCAGGGGGCACAGATACGCAGTATTTT.

This clonotype came up a few times. V gene TRBV12-3 or TRBV12-4 combines with J gene TRBJ2-7; D perhaps matches TRBD1 (5 bases). The CDR3 is 16 residues long. Trimming removed 3 bases at V and 2 bases at J, with 17 bases between. The CDR3 region is CASSFEAGSYTYEQYF. CDR3 DNA sequence: TGTGCCAGCAGTTTCGAGGCAGGGTCCTATACCTACGAGCAGTACTTC.

As regards this clonotype: A much larger clone sits a single nucleotide away, making a read error possible. V is TRBV3-1 and J is TRBJ2-7, with TRBD2 identical over 9 bases. This CDR3 region has 14 residues. In germline, CDR1 is LGHDT, CDR2 YNNKEL (reference sequence). V was pared by 7 bases and J by 7 bases, with 11 bases of the junction left unmatched. CDR3 nucleotides: TGTGCCAGCAACCCCACGGTGCTAGCGGGGGAGCAGTACTTC. This codes for CASNPTVLAGEQYF.

This clonotype has only a few counts. The V call is TRBV20-1, the J call TRBJ2-2, with 10 bases fitting TRBD2. Looked up from germline, CDR1 is DFQATT and CDR2 is SNEGSKA (reference sequence). V was clipped by 0 bases and J by 6 bases; unmatched bases: 7. The CDR3 consists of 16 residues. As DNA, the CDR3 is TGCAGTGCTAGAGACGGAGCGGGAGGGTATCCCGGGGAGCTGTTTTTT. Encoded protein: CSARDGAGGYPGELFF.

The V gene is TRBV6-2 or TRBV6-3, the J gene TRBJ1-2; possibly TRBD1 for D (6 bases). The CDR3 has 14 amino acids. V was pared by 6 bases and J by 0 bases, with 11 bases between. Germline V CDR1 and CDR2: MNHEY, SVGEGT. The DNA of the CDR3 is TGTGCCAGCAGGACGACAGGAGCTAACTATGGCTACACCTTC. It is translated as CASRTTGANYGYTF.

This clonotype has only a few counts. V is TRBV25-1 and J is TRBJ2-1; 12 bases are shared with TRBD1. Germline CDR1 reads MGHDK; CDR2 reads SYGVNS. V was pared by 6 bases and J by 8 bases, with 8 bases of the junction left unmatched. This CDR3 contains 15 residues. The CDR3 region has the DNA TGTGCCAGCAGCGCGGGACAGGGGGCTGACGATGAGCAGTTCTTC. It is translated as CASSAGQGADDEQFF.

The V gene is TRBV6-5, the J gene TRBJ2-7; D perhaps matches TRBD1 (5 bases). The V end was cut by 2 bases, the J end by 2 bases, with 13 bases between. This CDR3 is 15 amino acids long. Germline-derived CDR1 and CDR2 are MNHEY and SVGAGI. Here the CDR3 DNA reads TGTGCCAGCAGTTACGGCAGGGCTTCAACCTACGAGCAGTACTTC. Translated, it gives CASSYGRASTYEQYF.

The chain carries TRBV7-3 and TRBJ1-1; D is undetermined. Germline CDR1 and CDR2: SGHTA and FQGTGA. The CDR3 covers 14 residues. Trimming pared 1 base from V and 4 bases from J, leaving 10 bases between. The CDR3 spells CASSLNQESTEAFF. The DNA of the CDR3 is TGTGCCAGCAGCTTAAACCAAGAAAGCACTGAAGCTTTCTTT.

This clonotype was observed a handful of times. The V call is TRBV24-1, the J call TRBJ2-5, with TRBD2 identical over 7 bases. The CDR3 sequence is 12 residues long. V was clipped by 9 bases and J by 4 bases; unmatched bases: 4. Germline CDR1 KGHDR, CDR2 SFDVKD. The CDR3, as DNA: TGTGCCACCGGGGGGGAAACAGAGACCCAGTACTTC. Amino acid sequence: CATGGETETQYF.

Turning to this clonotype: One end of the junction varies from germline; a read error may be responsible. The CDR3 DNA sequence: TGTGCCACCAGTGATCCAGGAGGGACTAGCGGGGCAGCGGATATGCAGTATTTT. Residues: CATSDPGGTSGAADMQYF. The V and J genes are TRBV24-1 and TRBJ2-3; 13 nucleotides match TRBD2. The CDR3 has 18 amino acids. Germline loops: CDR1 KGHDR, CDR2 SFDVKD.

This clonotype has only a few counts. The chain uses TRBV4-1 and TRBJ2-5; 8 bases agree with TRBD2. Germline CDR1 MGHRA, CDR2 YSYEKL. The junction had 8 bases not matched to a gene; V was cut back by 4 bases and J by 1 base. The CDR3 runs 16 residues. The CDR3 coding sequence is TGCGCCAGCAGCCGGAGACTAGCGAGCTTCCAAGAGACCCAGTACTTC. Its translation: CASSRRLASFQETQYF.

V usage is TRBV20-1 and J usage is TRBJ2-1, with D maybe TRBD2 (10 bases). Germline CDR1 reads DFQATT; CDR2 reads SNEGSKA (reference sequence). There are 18 residues in the CDR3. V lost 5 bases, J lost 0 bases, and 23 bases lay in between. CDR3 sequence: CSAQGTGSSGSSYNEQFF. Written as DNA, the CDR3 is TGCAGTGCTCAAGGGACAGGGTCTAGCGGGAGCTCCTACAATGAGCAGTTCTTC.